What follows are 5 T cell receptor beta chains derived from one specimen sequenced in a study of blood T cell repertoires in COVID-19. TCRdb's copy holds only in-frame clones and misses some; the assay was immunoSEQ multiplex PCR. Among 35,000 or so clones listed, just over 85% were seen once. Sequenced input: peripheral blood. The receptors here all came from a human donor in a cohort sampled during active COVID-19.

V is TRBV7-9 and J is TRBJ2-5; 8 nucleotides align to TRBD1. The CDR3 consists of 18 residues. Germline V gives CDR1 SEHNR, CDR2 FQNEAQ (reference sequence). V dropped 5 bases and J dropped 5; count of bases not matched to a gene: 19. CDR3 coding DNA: TGTGCCAGCAGCCCCGGGGTCAGGGGGCGCAGAGGTTATGAGACCCAGTACTTC. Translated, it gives CASSPGVRGRRGYETQYF.

The chain's CDR3 is CASSPPGEETQYF. CDR3 in DNA: TGTGCCAGCAGCCCCCCCGGGGAAGAGACCCAGTACTTC. J is TRBJ2-5 and V is TRBV7-8; perhaps TRBD2 as D (5 bases). This CDR3 contains 13 residues. Germline CDR1 is SGHVS and CDR2 is FQNEAQ. V was shortened by 5 bases and J by 3 bases, with 10 bases between the two germline ends.

CDR3 nucleotides: TGCGCCAGCAGTGAGTCACGGGCTTCGACTAGCGGGGGGGCCCCGCCAGATACGCAGTATTTT. Translation: CASSESRASTSGGAPPDTQYF. This chain connects TRBV10-1 to TRBJ2-3; 14 positions agree with TRBD2. The J segment lost 4 bases and the V segment lost 0 bases, leaving 15 bases of the junction unmatched. Germline V gene lookup returns CDR1 WNHNN and CDR2 SYGVQD (reference sequence). This CDR3 region has 21 residues.

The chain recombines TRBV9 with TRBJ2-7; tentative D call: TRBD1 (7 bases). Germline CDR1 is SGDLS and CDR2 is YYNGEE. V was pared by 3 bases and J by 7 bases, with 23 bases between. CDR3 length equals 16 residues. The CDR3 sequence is CASSDSGGGEGEEQYF. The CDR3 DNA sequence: TGTGCCAGCAGCGATAGCGGAGGGGGCGAGGGGGAAGAGCAGTACTTC.

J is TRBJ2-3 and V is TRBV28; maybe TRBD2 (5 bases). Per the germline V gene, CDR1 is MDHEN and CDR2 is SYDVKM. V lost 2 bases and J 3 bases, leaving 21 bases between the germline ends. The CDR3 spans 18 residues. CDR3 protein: CASSLPKLGWSTTDTQYF. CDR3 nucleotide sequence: TGTGCCAGCAGTTTACCCAAACTAGGGTGGTCCACAACAGATACGCAGTATTTT.